This T cell receptor beta chain stems from a study of cytomegalovirus exposure and HLA in healthy donors. General study points: Researchers counted approximately 160 TCR beta chains as cytomegalovirus-associated. As a later analysis revealed, most CMV-associated TCR beta chains appeared HLA-restricted. Some highly shared sequence variants likely arose as a pipeline artifact. Later analysis placed DRB1 highest and HLA-C lowest in TCR association rates, which differed by HLA locus.

The PCR used 60 Vbeta and 13 Jbeta primers. Using immunoSEQ multiplex PCR, the repertoire was profiled, and TCRdb retains in-frame clones only, with some absent. The sample has approximately 150,000 clones; roughly 74% are singletons. As concerns this clone: Its antigen is unknown.

This CDR3 has 14 residues. The germline CDR1 and CDR2 sequences are KGHSH and LQKENI. Trimming stripped 4 bases from V and 1 base from J, with 8 bases between. This receptor was identified in a woman between 18 and 30 years old in good health and CMV-seropositive. The material sequenced was PBMCs. The chain recombines TRBV18 with TRBJ1-3; D remains ambiguous. The CDR3 sequence is CASSLAGSGNTIYF. The CDR3 DNA reads TGTGCCAGCTCACTGGCGGGTTCTGGAAACACCATATATTTT.